The subject of this entry is one T cell receptor (beta chain). CDR3 length equals 14 residues. Trimming shortened V by 4 bases and J by 2 bases, and 10 bases separated the two germline ends. Germline assignment: CDR1 LGHDT and CDR2 YNNKEL (reference sequence). These data belong to a study of blood T cell repertoires in COVID-19. Study details: From the United States, Italy and Spain came samples of acute and convalescent COVID-19. The cDNA or gDNA used as material had been derived from T cells, B-cell-depleted T cells, or PBMCs.

Authors' methods: Amplification of reference gene primers provided the estimated nucleated cell counts. Sequencing was performed with immunoSEQ multiplex PCR; in TCRdb, only in-frame clones are kept and a portion is missing. The V and J calls and clone size were taken over from that table, and D and trimming were inferred from the DNA. The sample carries 650,000 to 800,000 clones, about 87% recorded once. The source is a woman between 18 and 29 years old with acute or convalescent COVID-19. Specimen: peripheral blood. The chain combines TRBV3-1 (or the pseudogene TRBV3-2) with TRBJ2-3; D is possibly TRBD2 (7 bases). The CDR3 loop reads CASSPRGATDTQYF. DNA for the CDR3: TGTGCCAGCAGCCCCCGGGGGGCCACAGATACGCAGTATTTT.